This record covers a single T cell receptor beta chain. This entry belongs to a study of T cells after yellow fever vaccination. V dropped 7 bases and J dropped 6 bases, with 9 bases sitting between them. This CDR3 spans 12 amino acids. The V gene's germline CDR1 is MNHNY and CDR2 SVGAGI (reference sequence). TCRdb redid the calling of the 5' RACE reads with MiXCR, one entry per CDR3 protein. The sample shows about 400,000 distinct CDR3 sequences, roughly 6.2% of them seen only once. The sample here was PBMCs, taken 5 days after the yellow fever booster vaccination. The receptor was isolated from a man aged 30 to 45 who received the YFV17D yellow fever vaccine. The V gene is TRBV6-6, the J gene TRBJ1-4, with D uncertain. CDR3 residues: CASKRLDEKLFF. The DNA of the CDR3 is TGTGCCAGCAAGAGGCTGGATGAAAAACTGTTTTTT.